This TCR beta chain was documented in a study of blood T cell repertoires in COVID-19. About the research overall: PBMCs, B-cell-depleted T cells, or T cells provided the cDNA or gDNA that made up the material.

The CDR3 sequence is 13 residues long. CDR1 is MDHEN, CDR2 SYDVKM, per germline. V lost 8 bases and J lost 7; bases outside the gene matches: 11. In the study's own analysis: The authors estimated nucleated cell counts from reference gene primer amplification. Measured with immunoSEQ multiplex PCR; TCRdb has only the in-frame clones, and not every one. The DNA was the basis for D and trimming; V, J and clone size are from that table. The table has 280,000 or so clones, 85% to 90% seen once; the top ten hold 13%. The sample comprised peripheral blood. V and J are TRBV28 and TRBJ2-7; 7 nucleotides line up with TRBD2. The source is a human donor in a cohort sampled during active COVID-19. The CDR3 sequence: CASGGGSPREQYF. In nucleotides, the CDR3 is TGTGCCAGCGGGGGAGGGTCCCCCCGGGAGCAGTACTTC.